One sample yielded the 26 T cell receptor beta chains listed below, sequenced in a study of blood T cell repertoires in COVID-19. Only in-frame clones appear in the TCRdb table, and some are missing; sequencing was by immunoSEQ multiplex PCR. The sample contains about 87,000 clones, over 80% of which appear only once. The source material was peripheral blood. The source of these receptors is a woman in her sixties or seventies with acute or convalescent COVID-19.

The J gene is TRBJ2-2, the V gene TRBV2; a possible D gene is TRBD1 (6 bases). The V gene's germline CDR1 is SNHLY and CDR2 FYNNEI. The germline V and J ends were trimmed by 7 bases and 7 bases, with 16 bases remaining between them. CDR3 length: 14 residues. The CDR3 nucleotides read TGTGCCAGCAACCGAGGACAGACAAGCGGGGAGCTGTTTTTT. It translates to CASNRGQTSGELFF.

This clone has only one observation. The J gene is TRBJ2-1, the V gene TRBV5-1, with a weak D call TRBD1 (7 bases). This CDR3 comprises 15 residues. Germline V CDR1 and CDR2: SGHRS, YFSETQ. V was clipped by 2 bases and J by 3 bases, with 12 bases between them. The CDR3 bases are TGCGCCAGCAGCTTCAGGCAGGGGGGCTACAATGAGCAGTTCTTC. This encodes CASSFRQGGYNEQFF. The full variable domain, with the rest looked up from reference TRBV5-1 and TRBJ2-1, is KAGVTQTPRYLIKTRGQQVTLSCSPISGHRSVSWYQQTPGQGLQFLFEYFSETQRNKGNFPGRFSGRQFSNSRSEMNVSTLELGDSALYLCASSFRQGGYNEQFFGPGTRLTVL.

The CDR3 sequence: CASSYSKGGGEAFF. The CDR3 nucleotides are TGTGCCAGCAGTTACTCGAAGGGGGGGGGCGAAGCTTTCTTT. This chain connects TRBV6-5 to TRBJ1-1; possible D gene TRBD1, 6 bases. The CDR3 has 14 residues. Germline lookup yields CDR1 MNHEY and CDR2 SVGAGI. V was pared by 0 bases and J by 8 bases, with 13 bases between.

The rearrangement joins TRBV14 to TRBJ2-2; D is unclear. The V and J ends lost 0 bases and 0 bases respectively, with 8 bases between them. The CDR3 is made up of 16 amino acids. CDR1 and CDR2 (germline): SGHDN, FVKESK. This CDR3 is CASSQEYSPNTGELFF. In DNA, the CDR3 is TGTGCCAGCAGCCAAGAATACAGTCCGAACACCGGGGAGCTGTTTTTT.

This clone has only one observation. This chain joins TRBV11-3 and TRBJ2-5, with 8 bases matching TRBD2. With V trimmed by 5 bases and J by 1 base, 3 bases remained unmatched. CDR1 is SGHNT and CDR2 is YENEEA in the germline V gene. This CDR3 has 14 residues. In nucleotides, the CDR3 is TGTGCCAGCAGCCGGCGGGGGGTCCAAGAGACCCAGTACTTC. Amino acid sequence: CASSRRGVQETQYF.

This clone was observed once. This chain uses TRBV30 with TRBJ1-1; 9 nucleotides agree with TRBD1. With 4 bases clipped from V and 3 bases from J, the junction kept 6 bases outside the gene matches. The germline CDR1 and CDR2 sequences are GTSNPN and SVGIG (reference sequence). This CDR3 has 14 residues. In DNA form, the CDR3 reads TGTGCCTGGACCTTGACAGGGGGTTACACTGAAGCTTTCTTT. Protein: CAWTLTGGYTEAFF.

This sequence joins TRBV11-3 and TRBJ2-6; 10 nucleotides match TRBD1. Germline trimming cut 4 bases from V and 9 bases from J; bases unmatched to any gene: 15. This CDR3 comprises 18 residues. Looked up from germline, CDR1 is SGHNT and CDR2 is YENEEA. The CDR3 bases are TGTGCCAGCAGCTCCCTATTCTCCGGGACAGGGGTTGACAACGTCCTGACTTTC. Its translation is CASSSLFSGTGVDNVLTF.

The gene calls are TRBV12-3 or TRBV12-4 and TRBJ1-2; no reliable D call. The CDR3 spans 12 residues. Trimming removed 3 bases from V and 8 bases from J, with 10 bases in between. The CDR3 DNA follows: TGTGCCAGCAGTTTCAACGGGTACGGCTACACCTTC. Translating gives CASSFNGYGYTF.

The V and J genes are TRBV30 and TRBJ1-4; 7 positions agree with TRBD1. Germline CDR1 and CDR2: GTSNPN and SVGIG (reference sequence). V lost 3 bases and J lost 7; bases outside the gene matches: 5. This CDR3 comprises 13 residues. The DNA for the CDR3 is TGTGCCTGGAGCCGACAGGGCCCTGAAAAACTGTTTTTT. This codes for CAWSRQGPEKLFF. Full variable domain (outside the CDR3, taken from reference TRBV30 and TRBJ1-4): SQTIHQWPATLVQPVGSPLSLECTVEGTSNPNLYWYRQAAGRGLQLLFYSVGIGQISSEVPQNLSASRPQDRQFILSSKKLLLSDSGFYLCAWSRQGPEKLFFGSGTQLSVL.

The CDR3 sequence: CASSEKGDYEQYF. CDR3 nucleotides: TGTGCCAGCAGTGAGAAGGGAGACTACGAGCAGTACTTC. The chain employs TRBV2 and TRBJ2-7, with a weak D call TRBD2 (5 bases). The CDR3 spans 13 residues. Trimming cost V 3 bases and J 3 bases, with 9 bases left between them. Looked up from germline, CDR1 is SNHLY and CDR2 is FYNNEI. Full variable domain (remainder filled in from reference TRBV2 and TRBJ2-7): EPEVTQTPSHQVTQMGQEVILRCVPISNHLYFYWYRQILGQKVEFLVSFYNNEISEKSEIFDDQFSVERPDGSNFTLKIRSTKLEDSAMYFCASSEKGDYEQYFGPGTRLTVT.

This chain connects TRBV6-5 to TRBJ1-1; D remains ambiguous. The germline V and J ends were trimmed by 7 bases and 2 bases, with 11 bases remaining between them. This CDR3 is 13 amino acids long. Germline CDR1 is MNHEY and CDR2 is SVGAGI. This chain's CDR3 is CASIPLYNTEAFF. The CDR3 DNA sequence: TGTGCCAGCATCCCCCTGTATAACACTGAAGCTTTCTTT.

The chain carries TRBV7-6 and TRBJ2-6; 9 bases map to TRBD1. Germline-derived CDR1 and CDR2 are SGHVS and FNYEAQ. V dropped 1 base and J dropped 2; count of bases not matched to a gene: 6. The CDR3 runs to 18 residues. The DNA of the CDR3 is TGTGCCAGCAGCTTAGAGGGACAGGGTTATGCTGGGGCCAACGTCCTGACTTTC. It specifies CASSLEGQGYAGANVLTF.

This chain uses TRBV6-6 with TRBJ2-5, with a tentative D call TRBD2 (5 bases). Deletions cut 8 bases from V and 0 bases from J, with 10 bases between. The CDR3 is made up of 13 amino acids. Germline CDR1 and CDR2: MNHNY and SVGAGI (reference sequence). CDR3 residues: CASGPGDQETQYF. In DNA, the CDR3 is TGTGCCAGCGGCCCCGGGGACCAAGAGACCCAGTACTTC.

The chain links TRBV6-2 or TRBV6-3 to TRBJ2-1; 10 positions agree with TRBD2. Trimming removed 7 bases from V and 6 bases from J; junction bases left unmatched: 12. CDR3 length equals 16 residues. Germline V CDR1 and CDR2: MNHEY, SVGEGT. As DNA, the CDR3 is TGTGCCAGCACCCCCCACCTGGCTAGCGGGGGCAATGAGCAGTTCTTC. It yields the protein CASTPHLASGGNEQFF.

The rearrangement links TRBV29-1 to TRBJ2-7, with 7 positions matching TRBD1. V dropped 3 bases and J dropped 7; count of bases not matched to a gene: 6. This CDR3 contains 12 residues. Germline CDR1 is SQVTM and CDR2 is ANQGSEA. The CDR3: CSVDEGAGEQYF. In nucleotides, the CDR3 is TGCAGCGTTGATGAGGGGGCCGGGGAGCAGTACTTC.

The V and J genes are TRBV2 and TRBJ2-2, with D possibly matching TRBD2 (6 bases). The CDR3 length is 13 residues. CDR1 is SNHLY and CDR2 is FYNNEI in the germline V gene. Deletions cut 8 bases from V and 7 bases from J, with 14 bases between. This CDR3 is CASEHGGVGELFF. For the CDR3, the DNA is TGTGCCAGCGAGCATGGAGGGGTCGGGGAGCTGTTTTTT.

This chain uses TRBV29-1 with TRBJ1-1, with 9 bases identical to TRBD1. From germline, CDR1 is SQVTM and CDR2 ANQGSEA. With V trimmed by 1 base and J by 6 bases, 6 bases remained unmatched. This CDR3 spans 14 amino acids. The CDR3 DNA is TGCAGCGTTGAAGGTAACCGGGACAGGGCTGAAGCTTTCTTT. It codes for CSVEGNRDRAEAFF.

The rearrangement joins TRBV24-1 to TRBJ1-5; TRBD1 is a possible D gene (5 bases). The germline gives CDR1 KGHDR, CDR2 SFDVKD. Trimming pared 2 bases from V and 2 bases from J, leaving 12 bases between. This CDR3 is 16 amino acids long. The CDR3 DNA follows: TGTGCCACCAGTGATTCGGACACCTCTCGCAATCAGCCCCAGCATTTT. Translating gives CATSDSDTSRNQPQHF.

This clone was detected once. The chain links TRBV11-2 to TRBJ2-3, with D maybe TRBD2 (6 bases). The V end was cut by 5 bases, the J end by 6 bases, with 12 bases between. The germline gives CDR1 SGHAT, CDR2 FQNNGV. CDR3 length: 13 amino acids. The CDR3 loop reads CASSPSLADTQYF. The CDR3 bases are TGTGCCAGCAGCCCTTCACTAGCCGATACGCAGTATTTT.

A note on this clone: Mismatch with germline at one junction end may stem from a read error. The rearrangement uses TRBV5-4 and TRBJ1-1, with D uncertain. Germline V gene lookup returns CDR1 SGHNT and CDR2 YYREEE (reference sequence). This CDR3 comprises 11 residues. This chain's CDR3 is CASSLNSEAFF. The CDR3 bases are TGTGCCAGCAGCTTGAACAGTGAAGCTTTCTTT. The variable domain in full, with the rest retrieved from reference TRBV5-4 and TRBJ1-1, is ETGVTQSPTHLIKTRGQQVTLRCSSQSGHNTVSWYQQALGQGPQFIFQYYREEENGRGNFPPRFSGLQFPNYSSELNVNALELDDSALYLCASSLNSEAFFGQGTRLTVV.

This clone has only one observation. The chain is built from TRBV18 and TRBJ2-1, with D possibly being TRBD2 (5 bases). The V and J ends lost 4 bases and 7 bases respectively, with 14 bases between them. Germline V gene lookup returns CDR1 KGHSH and CDR2 LQKENI. The CDR3 is 14 amino acids. In DNA, the CDR3 is TGTGCCAGCTCACGCGATACGGGGTTGAATGAGCAGTTCTTC. Translation: CASSRDTGLNEQFF.

The chain links TRBV5-4 to TRBJ1-2; tentatively, D is TRBD1 (5 bases). This CDR3 spans 17 amino acids. Germline V CDR1 and CDR2: SGHNT, YYREEE (reference sequence). V dropped 0 bases and J dropped 1 base, with 16 bases sitting between them. CDR3 amino acids: CASSLAGGAAGNYGYTF. The CDR3 region has the DNA TGTGCCAGCAGCTTGGCCGGAGGGGCCGCGGGTAACTATGGCTACACCTTC.

This chain links TRBV18 with TRBJ2-3, with 11 bases aligning to TRBD2. The V gene end was trimmed by 4 bases and the J gene end by 6 bases; junction bases not matched to a gene: 6. The CDR3 is 15 amino acids. Germline CDR1 KGHSH, CDR2 LQKENI. This CDR3 reads CASSLSSGGSDTQYF. The CDR3 DNA is TGTGCCAGCTCACTATCTAGCGGGGGGTCCGATACGCAGTATTTT.

V is TRBV19 and J is TRBJ2-5; a weak D match, TRBD2 (6 bases). Germline CDR1 and CDR2: LNHDA and SQIVND (reference sequence). V shed 2 bases and J shed 5 bases, with 12 bases lying between them. The CDR3 has 14 amino acids. The CDR3 sequence is CASSIWGRQETQYF. For the CDR3, the DNA is TGTGCCAGTAGTATATGGGGGAGGCAGGAGACCCAGTACTTC.

This chain connects TRBV14 to TRBJ2-1; a weak D match, TRBD2 (5 bases). The CDR3 consists of 16 residues. Trimming left V 3 bases short and J 2 bases short, with 14 bases between. Germline CDR1 and CDR2: SGHDN and FVKESK. CDR3 bases: TGTGCCAGCAGCCACGTGGCCGGGGATGCCTACAATGAGCAGTTCTTC. Translation: CASSHVAGDAYNEQFF. Based on the CDR3 plus reference TRBV14 and TRBJ2-1, the full variable domain is EAGVTQFPSHSVIEKGQTVTLRCDPISGHDNLYWYRRVMGKEIKFLLHFVKESKQDESGMPNNRFLAERTGGTYSTLKVQPAELEDSGVYFCASSHVAGDAYNEQFFGPGTRLTVL.

This chain uses TRBV24-1 with TRBJ2-1, with 13 bases matching TRBD2. Trimming at V came to 4 bases and at J to 4 bases, leaving 6 bases not matched to a gene. The CDR3 covers 17 residues. CDR1 is KGHDR and CDR2 is SFDVKD in the germline V gene. CDR3 bases: TGTGCCACCAGTGAATCCGGGACTAGCGGGGTATACAATGAGCAGTTCTTC. This encodes CATSESGTSGVYNEQFF.